This TCR beta chain is from a study of cytomegalovirus exposure and HLA in healthy donors. This PCR relied on a set of 60 Vbeta primers and 13 Jbeta primers. This table comes from immunoSEQ multiplex PCR, and its TCRdb copy is limited to in-frame clones, with some not included. The table lists 200,000 to 250,000 clones, approximately 88% of them singletons, with about 0.77% in the top ten. This CDR3 contains 15 residues. V was clipped by 1 base and J by 8 bases; unmatched bases: 6. Germline CDR1 reads MGHDK; CDR2 reads SYGVNS. Sample: PBMCs. The gene calls are TRBV25-1 and TRBJ1-4, with 8 bases matching TRBD1. The clonotype was recovered from a boy between 2 and 10 years old in good health and CMV-seronegative. CDR3 bases: TGTGCCAGCAGTGAATTCGACAGGGGTGACGAAAAACTGTTTTTT. Translation: CASSEFDRGDEKLFF.